Described below is a single TCR beta chain sequence and its context. Its antigen is still unknown. This sample is part of a study of cytomegalovirus exposure and HLA in healthy donors. Overall study context: An earlier analysis identified 117 million unique TCR beta sequences in 150 million to 200 million T cells. Study results and caveats: According to an earlier analysis, most TCR beta V segments yielded productive rearrangements about 87% or about 30% of the time.

With 60 Vbeta and 13 Jbeta primers, the PCR was carried out. Using immunoSEQ multiplex PCR, the repertoire was profiled, and TCRdb retains in-frame clones only, with some absent. The repertoire includes about 170,000 clones, 75% to 85% of them detected once, and roughly 0.82% sits in the top ten. Germline V gene data show CDR1 as LNHNV and CDR2 as YYDKDF (reference sequence). There are 12 residues in the CDR3. V lost 0 bases and J lost 4, with 4 bases in between. The specimen sequenced was PBMCs. The gene calls are TRBV15 and TRBJ2-7; no clear D. The TCR was taken from a female donor in good health and CMV-seronegative. The CDR3 coding sequence is TGTGCCACCAGCAGAGATAGTTACGAGCAGTACTTC. Encoded protein: CATSRDSYEQYF.